This T cell receptor beta chain stems from a study of blood T cells in healthy people across ages (dated by TCRdb to the mid-2010s). Turning to the overall study: In model experiments, template switching captured about one uniquely barcoded TCR beta cDNA molecule for every two T cells. To track age-related changes in TCR beta repertoire diversity, the study relied on deep sequencing normalized with unique cDNA molecular identifiers. The donors were divided into four age groups: young (average about 15 years), middle-aged (roughly 40), aged (about 62) and long-lived (approximately 74). To avoid experimental bias, donors of different ages were distributed randomly across sequencing lanes. Using the same blood draw, the study looked at two additional independent replicas of 1 million unique cDNA reads for two donors, one aged 18 to 30 and the other aged 80 or older.

Trimming removed 5 bases from V and 4 bases from J; the gene matches leave 11 bases unexplained. From a lookup of the germline V gene, CDR1 and CDR2 are SGHTA and FQGNSA. The cysteine opens and the phenylalanine closes a CDR3 of 16 amino acids. Left in the record is the CDR3 DNA by itself, 48 bases read in frame from the first base. The donors were about 40 Caucasian individuals from Russia, aged roughly 6 to 100 years, who were systemically healthy. Around 10 milliliters of peripheral blood were drawn from each donor into EDTA-treated Vacutainer tubes. Ficoll-Paque density-gradient centrifugation was used to isolate PBMCs, with at least 7 million per sample. Trizol reagent was used to extract total RNA from PBMCs, with at least 5.5 micrograms per sample. Naive CD45RAhigh/CD27high T cell percentages were measured by flow cytometry on a PBMC aliquot from every donor. A remark on this clonotype: The target of this receptor is not known. The record has no base qualities; no much larger clone is one base away.

Here is what the overall study found, with its caveats: As age increased, observed TCR beta diversity per million T cells dropped in a roughly linear way, and a significant reduction was already evident by age approximately 40. Because the CMV infection status of the donors was unknown, age-related changes in expanded clonotypes may potentially have been confounded. Estimates of total diversity based on one million sequenced T cells were regarded as lower bounds and as underestimates. There was a strong correlation between observed TCR beta diversity and the percentage of naive T cells measured by flow cytometry. The long-lived group showed more naive CD4+ T cells, fewer expanded clones and increased TCR diversity than the aged group, suggesting age selection. Because profiling used bulk unsorted PBMCs, naive and antigen-experienced compartments could not be compared conclusively.

Receptor amplification or capture employed 5' RACE. A second roughly 6 to 12 cycle PCR used a sample-barcoded 5' primer and a J-beta primer mix. Each TCR beta cDNA molecule received a unique molecular identifier from a template-switch 5' adaptor carrying 12 random nucleotides. Each sample yielded at least 2.5 million CDR3-containing paired-end reads. First-strand cDNA synthesis was performed from all RNA using the Mint cDNA synthesis kit, with priming by a TRBC-specific oligonucleotide. Following uracil-DNA glycosylase treatment, a first 18-cycle PCR with universal primers M1SS and BC2_uni_R was performed on all cDNA. Per the original workflow: For normalization, 1 million high-quality reads, each with a distinct molecular identifier, were randomly selected from each sample. Reads sharing molecular identifiers were discarded rather than binned into consensus sequences. MiTCR, set to a Q25 quality threshold and the strictest error-elimination algorithm, was used for CDR3 identification, clonotype clustering and error correction. A nonparametric unseen species model with Euler transformation was used to estimate lower-bound total TCR beta diversity. The public reads were reprocessed in TCRdb via fastp at Q25 and MiXCR, keeping in-frame beta chains. CDR3 protein sequences are deduplicated, and each keeps its most common genes and DNA. TCRdb's processing, not the authors', yielded these V and J calls. The sample profile shows some 1,800,000 distinct CDR3 sequences; 39% of them were found once. The ten largest clones represent roughly 23% of the sample.

This TCR came from a human donor in good health. The sequencing input was blood. This chain joins TRBV7-2 to TRBJ2-7, and TRBD1 aligns with 10 junction nucleotides. The nucleotide sequence is TGTGCCAGCAGCGCGGTACCGGGACAGGGGAGGTACGAGCAGTACTTC. Translated, it gives CASSAVPGQGRYEQYF. Joined to the reference TRBV7-2 and TRBJ2-7 proteins, this CDR3 gives the full variable domain: GAGVSQSPSNKVTEKGKDVELRCDPISGHTALYWYRQSLGQGLEFLIYFQGNSAPDKSGLPSDRFSAERTGGSVSTLTIQRTQQEDSAVYLCASSAVPGQGRYEQYFGPGTRLTVT.